The table lists the clone carrying this TCR beta chain with a count of one. Its antigen is not known. These data belong to a study of cytomegalovirus exposure and HLA in healthy donors. Study results and limitations: Reportedly, diagnosis of cytomegalovirus status by the classifier showed high specificity and sensitivity.

The CDR3 length is 17 residues. J gave up 5 bases and V 0 bases, and 8 bases lay outside the gene matches. CDR1 and CDR2 (germline): SGHNT, YYREEE (reference sequence). Clones were sequenced by immunoSEQ multiplex PCR, and TCRdb holds only the in-frame ones, with some missing. The data contain approximately 99,000 clones, about 94% of them singletons. The source is a young woman in good health and CMV-seronegative. Sequenced: PBMCs. V gene TRBV5-4 combines with J gene TRBJ2-5, with TRBD2 identical over 12 bases. Written as DNA, the CDR3 is TGTGCCAGCAGCTTGGCCCCTAGCGGGGGGGCGACGGAGACCCAGTACTTC. Amino acids: CASSLAPSGGATETQYF.